Below, one T cell receptor beta chain is given with its context. What it binds is not known. Germline CDR1 reads MNHEY; CDR2 reads SVGAGI. The CDR3 runs to 15 residues. V was trimmed by 3 bases and J by 0 bases, leaving 6 bases between them. The sample belongs to a study of T cell responses to AZD1222 COVID-19 vaccine. Repertoires were generated with immunoSEQ multiplex PCR, while TCRdb's copy carries only in-frame clones and drops some. The data contain 100,000 to 150,000 clones, about 90% of them singletons. Study-wide points: The donors showed a predominance of white British ancestry and of females, with possible underestimation of clonal diversity. Spike-spanning, vaccine-associated CD4 TCRs were dominant at 160-218 and 743-854. Targeting of unmutated variant regions was reportedly seen in nearly half of spike-specific TCRs.

The sequencing used peripheral blood, collected on day 0 of AZD1222 vaccination. This clonotype was obtained from an adult in good health. The rearrangement uses TRBV6-5 and TRBJ2-6; D uncertain. CDR3 sequence reads: CASSYSSSGANVLTF. CDR3 coding DNA: TGTGCCAGCAGTTATTCGAGCTCTGGGGCCAACGTCCTGACTTTC.